This T cell receptor (beta chain) was observed in a study of T cell changes during pregnancy in multiple sclerosis. This clone was detected only once. Measured with immunoSEQ multiplex PCR; TCRdb has only the in-frame clones, and not every one. The sample has roughly 80,000 clones; 92% are singletons. The CDR3 is made up of 13 amino acids. Germline trimming cut 8 bases from V and 6 bases from J; bases unmatched to any gene: 5. Germline lookup yields CDR1 MNHEY and CDR2 SVGAGI. This receptor was taken from a female donor with multiple sclerosis, enrolled in a pregnancy study. The source was peripheral blood, collected before pregnancy. The genes are TRBV6-5 and TRBJ1-2; 11 positions match TRBD1. The CDR3, as DNA: TGTGCCAGCGGACAGGGGGCTACAAATGGCTACACCTTC. Encoded protein: CASGQGATNGYTF.